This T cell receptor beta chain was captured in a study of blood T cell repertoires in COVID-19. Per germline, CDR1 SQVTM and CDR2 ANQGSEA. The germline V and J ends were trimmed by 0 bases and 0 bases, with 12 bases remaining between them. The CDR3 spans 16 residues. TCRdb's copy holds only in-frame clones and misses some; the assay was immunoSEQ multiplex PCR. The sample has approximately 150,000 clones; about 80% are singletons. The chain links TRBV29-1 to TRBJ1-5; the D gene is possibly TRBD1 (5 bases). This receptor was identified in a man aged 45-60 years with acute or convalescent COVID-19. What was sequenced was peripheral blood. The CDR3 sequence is CSVEDSRVGSNQPQHF. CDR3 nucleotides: TGCAGCGTTGAAGATAGCAGGGTAGGTAGCAATCAGCCCCAGCATTTT.